A selection of T cell receptor beta chains follows, all from one sample in a study of Ad26.COV2.S vaccination and SARS-CoV-2 variants. Using immunoSEQ multiplex PCR, the repertoire was profiled, and TCRdb retains in-frame clones only, with some absent. Here the sample spans 400,000 or so clones, about 88% being singletons. This material consisted of peripheral blood, taken in a trial of Ad26.COV2.S vaccine versus placebo. These receptors were taken from a person between 18 and 65 years old who received the Ad26.COV2.S COVID-19 vaccine or a placebo. Each CDR3 is given with its conserved first and last residue. The D gene is left open where the match is weak. Expanded clones get a size class; other rows say once, few or many, or leave the size out.

abundance,len,j_gene,d_gene,v_gene,CDR3aa,CDR3nt
.,16,TRBJ2-3,TRBD1,TRBV5-1,CASSYLWGQGADTQYF,TGCGCCAGCAGCTACCTGTGGGGACAGGGGGCAGATACGCAGTATTTT
.,16,TRBJ2-1,.,TRBV5-1,CASTSTRQASYNEQFF,TGCGCCAGCACCAGCACCCGACAGGCCTCCTACAATGAGCAGTTCTTC
.,13,TRBJ1-4,.,TRBV5-4,CASSLAWDEKLFF,TGTGCCAGCAGCCTGGCTTGGGATGAAAAACTGTTTTTT
.,14,TRBJ2-5,TRBD2,TRBV7-2,CASSPTSGGQTQYF,TGTGCCAGCAGCCCGACTAGCGGGGGTCAGACCCAGTACTTC
.,16,TRBJ1-6,.,TRBV9,CASSVGVTSYNSPLHF,TGTGCCAGCAGCGTAGGGGTCACCTCCTATAATTCACCCCTCCACTTT
.,13,TRBJ1-1,.,TRBV6-5,CASKKFGGPEAFF,TGTGCCAGCAAGAAATTCGGGGGCCCCGAAGCTTTCTTT
.,14,TRBJ1-1,.,TRBV5-1,CASSLGVANTEAFF,TGCGCCAGCAGCTTGGGAGTTGCGAACACTGAAGCTTTCTTT
.,14,TRBJ2-5,.,TRBV7-9,CASSPRTYKETQYF,TGTGCCAGCAGCCCCCGGACCTACAAAGAGACCCAGTACTTC
.,15,TRBJ1-5,.,TRBV6-5,CASRDGPWASQPQHF,TGTGCCAGCAGGGACGGGCCCTGGGCCAGTCAGCCCCAGCATTTT
.,15,TRBJ2-5,.,TRBV7-9,CASSKPGRLQETQYF,TGTGCCAGCAGCAAACCAGGGCGACTCCAAGAGACCCAGTACTTC
once,14,TRBJ2-1,.,TRBV5-1,CASSTGRTYNEQFF,TGCGCCAGCAGCACGGGACGGACTTACAATGAGCAGTTCTTC
.,13,TRBJ2-7,.,TRBV6-1,CASSEAQRYEQYF,TGTGCCAGCAGTGAAGCACAGCGCTACGAGCAGTACTTC
many,18,TRBJ2-5,.,TRBV7-2,CASSPLVGKGTYQETQYF,TGTGCCAGCAGCCCCCTGGTGGGGAAGGGGACGTACCAAGAGACCCAGTACTTC
.,12,TRBJ2-7,.,TRBV5-5,CASRGTGYEQYF,TGTGCCAGCAGGGGAACGGGGTACGAGCAGTACTTC
.,14,TRBJ2-7,TRBD2,TRBV2,CASSGERGGYEQYF,TGTGCCAGCAGTGGGGAGCGGGGGGGCTACGAGCAGTACTTC
.,13,TRBJ1-2,.,TRBV7-2,CASSYKMGSGYTF,TGTGCCAGCAGCTATAAGATGGGCTCCGGCTACACCTTC
.,14,TRBJ2-3,.,TRBV4-2,CASSQDGPRDTQYF,TGTGCCAGCAGCCAAGACGGGCCAAGAGATACGCAGTATTTT
.,16,TRBJ1-5,.,TRBV6-6,CASSYLAGYSNQPQHF,TGTGCCAGCAGTTACCTCGCCGGTTATAGCAATCAGCCCCAGCATTTT
.,13,TRBJ2-7,.,TRBV18,CASSPGRENEQYF,TGTGCCAGCTCACCGGGCAGGGAAAACGAGCAGTACTTC
.,15,TRBJ1-2,.,TRBV5-8,CASRPRLSQNYGYTF,TGTGCCAGCAGGCCGAGACTTAGCCAGAACTATGGCTACACCTTC
.,18,TRBJ2-5,TRBD2,TRBV3-1/TRBV3-2,CASSHLSISGGVEETQYF,TGTGCCAGCAGCCATCTCTCCATTAGCGGGGGGGTTGAGGAGACCCAGTACTTC
.,14,TRBJ2-4,TRBD1,TRBV6-2/TRBV6-3,CASSQTGSGNIQYF,TGTGCCAGCAGTCAGACAGGGTCGGGAAACATTCAGTACTTC
.,17,TRBJ1-1,TRBD1,TRBV27,CASSSLFSTGMNTEAFF,TGTGCCAGCAGTTCCCTCTTCTCGACAGGGATGAACACTGAAGCTTTCTTT
.,15,TRBJ2-1,TRBD2,TRBV9,CASSERAGEYNEQFF,TGTGCCAGCAGCGAAAGAGCGGGAGAGTACAATGAGCAGTTCTTC
.,15,TRBJ1-2,TRBD1,TRBV5-1,CASSFNTDRVDGYTF,TGCGCCAGCAGCTTCAATACGGACAGGGTTGATGGCTACACCTTC
.,14,TRBJ1-1,TRBD1,TRBV5-3,CARSKDRQNTEAFF,TGTGCCAGAAGCAAGGACAGGCAGAACACTGAAGCTTTCTTT